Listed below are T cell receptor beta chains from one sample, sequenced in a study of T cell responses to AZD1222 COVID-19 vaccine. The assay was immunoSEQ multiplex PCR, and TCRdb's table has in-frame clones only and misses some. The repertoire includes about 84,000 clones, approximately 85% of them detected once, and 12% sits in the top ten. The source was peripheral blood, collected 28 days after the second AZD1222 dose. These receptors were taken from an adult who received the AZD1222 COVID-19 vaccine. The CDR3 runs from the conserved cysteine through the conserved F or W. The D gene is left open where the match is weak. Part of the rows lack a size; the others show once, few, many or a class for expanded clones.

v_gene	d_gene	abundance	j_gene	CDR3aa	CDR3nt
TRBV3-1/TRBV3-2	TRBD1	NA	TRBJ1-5	CASSQADRGQPQHF	TGTGCCAGCAGCCAAGCAGACAGGGGCCAGCCCCAGCATTTT
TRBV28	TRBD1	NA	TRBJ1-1	CASSFLRQGPMNTEAFF	TGTGCCAGCAGTTTTCTCCGACAGGGTCCAATGAACACTGAAGCTTTCTTT
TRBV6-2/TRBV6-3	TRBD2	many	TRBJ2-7	CASSPRLAGGPYEQYF	TGTGCCAGCAGTCCACGACTAGCGGGAGGGCCCTACGAGCAGTACTTC
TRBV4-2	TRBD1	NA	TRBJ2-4	CASSQEGQGVNIQYF	TGTGCCAGCAGCCAAGAAGGACAGGGAGTAAACATTCAGTACTTC
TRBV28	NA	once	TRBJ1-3	CASRKDIYSGNTIYF	TGTGCCAGCAGAAAGGACATATACTCTGGAAACACCATATATTTT
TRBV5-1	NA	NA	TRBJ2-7	CASSLAPGDSYEQYF	TGCGCCAGCAGCTTGGCCCCCGGCGACTCCTACGAGCAGTACTTC
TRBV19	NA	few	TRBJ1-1	CASSTGLSTEAFF	TGTGCCAGTAGTACAGGGTTAAGTACTGAAGCTTTCTTT
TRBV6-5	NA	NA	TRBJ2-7	CASSLLQGREQYF	TGTGCCAGCAGTTTACTACAGGGACGCGAGCAGTACTTC
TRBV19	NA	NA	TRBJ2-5	CASSLTGTGETQYF	TGTGCCAGTAGCCTAACAGGCACCGGGGAGACCCAGTACTTC
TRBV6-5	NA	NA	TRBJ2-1	CASMADGTFNEQFF	TGTGCCAGCATGGCGGACGGGACGTTCAATGAGCAGTTCTTC
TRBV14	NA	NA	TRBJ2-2	CASSQDRTGELFF	TGTGCCAGCAGCCAAGATAGGACCGGGGAGCTGTTTTTT
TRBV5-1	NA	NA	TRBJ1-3	CASSPSATSGNTIYF	TGCGCCAGCAGCCCATCGGCGACCTCTGGAAACACCATATATTTT
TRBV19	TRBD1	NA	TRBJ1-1	CASGQGRDTEAFF	TGTGCCAGTGGACAGGGACGAGACACTGAAGCTTTCTTT
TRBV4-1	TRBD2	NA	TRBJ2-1	CASSQVRPGLAGNEQFF	TGCGCCAGCAGCCAAGTACGACCGGGACTAGCGGGAAATGAGCAGTTCTTC
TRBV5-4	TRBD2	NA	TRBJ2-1	CASSPTSGSPEFRFF	TGTGCCAGCAGCCCAACTAGCGGGAGTCCCGAGTTTCGGTTCTTC
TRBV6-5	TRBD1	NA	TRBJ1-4	CASSYSDRGLEKLFF	TGTGCCAGCAGTTACTCAGACAGGGGGCTTGAAAAACTGTTTTTT